These 14 T cell receptor beta chains came from one sample sequenced in a study of T cell responses to AZD1222 COVID-19 vaccine (dated by TCRdb to about 2021). Receptors were amplified or captured by the immunoSEQ multiplex PCR assay. The clones in this table, taken by TCRdb from immuneACCESS, are in-frame only. Not every clone is retained; where verified, under half of the shortfall comes from an unresolved V gene, and the cause of the rest is unknown. This sample comprises 50,000 to 70,000 clones, around 83% of them detected only once. The ten largest clones add up to about 21% of the sample. This specimen's time point label, per the study, means: baseline before first vaccination. The treatment or condition label, read with the paper, signifies: meningococcal conjugate vaccine given as trial control. This material consisted of peripheral blood, taken on day 0 of MenACWY control vaccination. These receptors were obtained from an adult in good health.

The chain combines TRBV7-2 with TRBJ2-1; 15 bases are shared with TRBD2. The germline gives CDR1 SGHTA, CDR2 FQGNSA. With 5 bases clipped from V and 6 bases from J, the junction kept 11 bases outside the gene matches. The CDR3 has 18 amino acids. The CDR3 spells CASSLGTSGRRLGNEQFF. In DNA, the CDR3 is TGTGCCAGCAGCCTCGGGACTAGCGGGAGGAGATTGGGCAATGAGCAGTTCTTC.

The gene calls are TRBV20-1 and TRBJ2-5; unclear D gene. CDR1 DFQATT and CDR2 SNEGSKA come from the germline V gene (reference sequence). The CDR3 runs to 13 residues. Deletions cut 3 bases from V and 1 base from J, with 9 bases between. CDR3 nucleotide sequence: TGCAGTGCTAGTGTCCGCCCCCAAGAGACCCAGTACTTC. This translates into CSASVRPQETQYF.

This chain joins TRBV30 and TRBJ2-3; D uncertain. Germline CDR1 is GTSNPN and CDR2 is SVGIG (reference sequence). The CDR3 covers 14 residues. V was clipped by 4 bases and J by 2 bases, with 13 bases between them. CDR3 bases: TGTGCCTGGAAAGGTGGTTGGTCCACAGATACGCAGTATTTT. Protein product: CAWKGGWSTDTQYF.

Sample share makes this clone medium-sized. The rearrangement joins TRBV28 to TRBJ1-2; maybe TRBD1 (5 bases). The CDR3 loop spans 14 amino acids. Germline CDR1 MDHEN, CDR2 SYDVKM. Trimming removed 3 bases from V and 8 bases from J, with 16 bases in between. In nucleotides, the CDR3 is TGTGCCAGCAGTTTCCTGGTAGGGGAGGGAGGCTACACCTTC. As protein: CASSFLVGEGGYTF.

The chain carries TRBV14 and TRBJ2-5; D not certain. There are 13 residues in the CDR3. The germline V and J ends were trimmed by 2 bases and 4 bases, with 8 bases remaining between them. Germline V lookup: CDR1 SGHDN, CDR2 FVKESK. The CDR3 DNA reads TGTGCCAGCAGCCAACTGGCCCTAGAGACCCAGTACTTC. This encodes CASSQLALETQYF.

The chain carries TRBV9 and TRBJ2-3, with TRBD2 matching over 9 bases. Germline assignment: CDR1 SGDLS and CDR2 YYNGEE. The CDR3 has 16 residues. The V and J ends lost 0 bases and 6 bases, in that order; junction bases with no gene match: 8. CDR3 bases: TGTGCCAGCAGCGTAGGAGTAGCGGGAGAAACGGATACGCAGTATTTT. Translated: CASSVGVAGETDTQYF.

This rearrangement joins TRBV7-3 to TRBJ2-2; D ambiguous. Trimming left V 6 bases short and J 6 bases short, with 11 bases between. Germline V CDR1 and CDR2: SGHTA, FQGTGA. The CDR3 loop spans 13 amino acids. CDR3 bases: TGTGCCAGCAGTCCCGGTAGTGCCGGGGAGCTGTTTTTT. Protein sequence: CASSPGSAGELFF.

The chain couples TRBV27 to TRBJ1-5; TRBD1 agrees at 7 bases. The CDR3 runs 15 residues. Trimming removed 3 bases from V and 5 bases from J; junction bases left unmatched: 7. Germline-derived CDR1 and CDR2 are MNHEY and SMNVEV (reference sequence). The CDR3 region is CASSFPRQGHQPQHF. CDR3 nucleotides: TGTGCCAGCAGTTTCCCTCGACAGGGACATCAGCCCCAGCATTTT.

A few counts support this clone. V and J are TRBV23-1 and TRBJ2-1, with 7 bases aligning to TRBD1. TRBV23-1 belongs to the ORF category, with a function that is uncertain. The CDR3 is 18 amino acids. V lost 2 bases and J lost 1; bases outside the gene matches: 11. The CDR3: CASSQTGTEEFSYNEQFF. The CDR3 DNA reads as TGCGCCAGCAGTCAAACCGGGACAGAAGAATTTTCCTACAATGAGCAGTTCTTC.

This sequence joins TRBV28 and TRBJ2-3; the D gene is possibly TRBD1 (5 bases). Germline lookup yields CDR1 MDHEN and CDR2 SYDVKM. Trimming removed 3 bases from V and 2 bases from J, with 6 bases in between. This CDR3 has 13 amino acids. The CDR3 sequence is CASSLTATDTQYF. CDR3 sequence (DNA): TGTGCCAGCAGTTTGACAGCCACAGATACGCAGTATTTT.

The V gene is TRBV5-4, the J gene TRBJ1-4; no clear D gene. From germline, CDR1 is SGHNT and CDR2 YYREEE (reference sequence). The germline V and J ends were trimmed by 0 bases and 8 bases, with 11 bases remaining between them. The CDR3 is 14 amino acids. The CDR3 protein is CASSLEGSWEKLFF. In nucleotides, the CDR3 is TGTGCCAGCAGCTTGGAGGGAAGTTGGGAAAAACTGTTTTTT.

There are a few counts of this clone. The rearrangement links TRBV12-5 to TRBJ2-7; TRBD1 or TRBD2 may be the D gene (5 bases each). V lost 2 bases to trimming and J lost 4 bases, with 18 bases between them. This CDR3 has 16 residues. Germline V gives CDR1 LGHNT, CDR2 FRNRAP. CDR3 amino acids: CASGLIPPGTDYEQYF. The CDR3 DNA follows: TGTGCTAGTGGTTTGATCCCCCCCGGGACGGATTACGAGCAGTACTTC.

This CDR3 reads CASSEQGLINQPQHF. CDR3 in DNA: TGTGCCAGCAGTGAACAGGGGCTTATCAATCAGCCCCAGCATTTT. V is TRBV6-1 and J is TRBJ1-5; a possible D gene is TRBD1 (6 bases). V lost 2 bases, J lost 3 bases, and 11 bases lay in between. Germline assignment: CDR1 MNHNS and CDR2 SASEGT. The CDR3 runs 15 residues.

The chain couples TRBV6-1 to TRBJ1-2, with TRBD1 matching 8 bases. V lost 6 bases, J lost 5 bases, and 11 bases stayed unmatched. The CDR3 sequence is 15 residues long. Germline lookup yields CDR1 MNHNS and CDR2 SASEGT. CDR3 DNA: TGTGCCAGCAGAACTGGACAGGGAGTGGAATATGGCTACACCTTC. Its translation: CASRTGQGVEYGYTF.